The clone carrying this T cell receptor (beta chain) was counted ten times or more. Its antigen is currently unknown. This specimen comes from a study of regulatory T cells in long-lasting Graves disease. The length of the CDR3 is 14 residues. The V gene lost 3 bases and the J gene lost 0 bases, with 9 bases spanning the gap. Germline CDR1 is DFQATT and CDR2 is SNEGSKA (reference sequence). iRepertoire HTBI primers and Arm-PCR of CDR3 regions built TCR beta libraries. TCRdb fed the multiplex PCR reads into MiXCR, producing one record per CDR3 protein. The sample shows 530,000 or so distinct CDR3 sequences, more than 15% of them seen only once. As to time point: newly diagnosed GD, antithyroid drugs for less than 3 months. Following extraction of RNA from PBMCs, that RNA was used to make the TCR library. Regarding the study as a whole: Having few samples may have compromised the accuracy. Among the persistent patients, about 3,000 public clonotypes were shared, more than the approximately 970 shared among new patients.

These data also formed part of another study, on T cells in Graves' hyperthyroidism and ophthalmopathy. In that study: With a duration under 2 months, the hyperthyroidism was newly diagnosed in patients aged 18 to 65. Among clonotypes expanded in thyroid above 0.001, most were also found in blood.

The receptor comes from a man between 18 and 35 years old with Graves disease. Source: peripheral blood mononuclear cells (PBMCs), taken at new diagnosis, from a patient treated with antithyroid drugs. The chain couples TRBV20-1 to TRBJ1-5; D is undetermined. The CDR3 nucleotides are TGCAGTGCTAGGGACGGGAATAGCAATCAGCCCCAGCATTTT. Its translation: CSARDGNSNQPQHF.